These 8 T cell receptor beta chains were sequenced from one sample in a study of blood T cell repertoires in COVID-19. Profiling relied on immunoSEQ multiplex PCR, and the TCRdb table lists in-frame clones only, not all of them. There are 300,000 to 400,000 clones in the sample; 87% occur only once, and roughly a tenth lies in the top ten. Source material: peripheral blood. These receptors all come from a man aged 25-40 years with COVID-19, enrolled during active disease.

With regard to this clone: The same CDR3 is also encoded by other DNA sequences in this sample. The CDR3 DNA reads as TGTGCCAGCAGCCAAGCTAACAATGAGCAGTTCTTC. This translates into CASSQANNEQFF. The chain links TRBV3-1 (or the pseudogene TRBV3-2) to TRBJ2-1; D unclear. V was cut by 1 base and J by 5 bases, with 3 bases left in between. The germline gives CDR1 LGHDT, CDR2 YNNKEL (reference sequence). This CDR3 is 12 amino acids long.

Details on this clone: Other DNA sequences in this specimen translate into the identical CDR3. The chain uses TRBV7-9 and TRBJ2-1, with D hard to call. Trimming cost V 3 bases and J 3 bases, with 3 bases left between them. This CDR3 is 12 amino acids long. Germline-derived CDR1 and CDR2 are SEHNR and FQNEAQ (reference sequence). The CDR3 loop is CASSFIYNEQFF. The CDR3 bases are TGTGCCAGCAGCTTTATCTACAATGAGCAGTTCTTC.

This chain links TRBV5-1 with TRBJ2-6; a weak D match, TRBD1 (5 bases). The CDR3 is made up of 15 amino acids. CDR1 SGHRS and CDR2 YFSETQ come from the germline V gene. Between the trimmed V and J ends, which lost 4 bases and 2 bases, there was a span of 10 bases. CDR3 sequence reads: CASSVQGTGANVLTF. CDR3 in DNA: TGCGCCAGCAGCGTCCAGGGTACTGGGGCCAACGTCCTGACTTTC.

The CDR3 nucleotides read TGTGCCAGTACCCGAGACAGACGAGCGAACACCGGGGAGCTGTTTTTT. It is translated as CASTRDRRANTGELFF. The chain carries TRBV19 and TRBJ2-2, with D possibly matching TRBD1 (5 bases). This CDR3 has 16 residues. The ends were cut back, 7 bases at V and 0 bases at J, with 15 bases in the middle. Germline CDR1 and CDR2: LNHDA and SQIVND (reference sequence).

The chain carries TRBV27 and TRBJ1-2; TRBD1 agrees at 8 bases. CDR1 and CDR2 (germline): MNHEY, SMNVEV (reference sequence). V trimming: 6 bases; J trimming: 4 bases; junction bases outside the gene matches: 7. CDR3 length equals 14 residues. CDR3 region: CASRRQGTIYGYTF. The CDR3 DNA sequence: TGTGCCAGCAGGAGACAGGGGACAATCTATGGCTACACCTTC.

The V call is TRBV12-5, the J call TRBJ1-2; no reliable D call. This CDR3 has 15 amino acids. V dropped 5 bases and J dropped 0 bases, with 13 bases sitting between them. Germline V gene sequence: CDR1 LGHNT, CDR2 FRNRAP. The CDR3 DNA follows: TGTGCTAGTGGTCCTGACGGAGACTCTAACTATGGCTACACCTTC. This encodes CASGPDGDSNYGYTF.

V gene TRBV4-3 combines with J gene TRBJ1-5; 7 bases are shared with TRBD1. This CDR3 spans 17 amino acids. Trimming cost V 2 bases and J 1 base; bases outside gene matches: 8. Germline V gene lookup returns CDR1 LGHNA and CDR2 YSLEER. The CDR3 DNA reads TGCGCCAGCAGCCAACAATACGGGACAGTGAGCAATCAGCCCCAGCATTTT. Protein product: CASSQQYGTVSNQPQHF.

The V gene is TRBV6-5, the J gene TRBJ2-7; D unclear. The CDR3 contains 16 residues. The V gene's germline CDR1 is MNHEY and CDR2 SVGAGI. Trimming took off 2 bases at V and 1 base at J, with 15 bases between the two ends. CDR3: CASSYQMPAVSYEQYF. In nucleotides, the CDR3 is TGTGCCAGCAGTTACCAAATGCCGGCGGTTTCCTACGAGCAGTACTTC.